Below, 29 T cell receptor beta chains from the same sample are listed, as sequenced in a study of shared clonotypes between healthy human individuals. Some clones are missing from TCRdb's copy, which holds only in-frame ones; the method was immunoSEQ multiplex PCR. The sample contains around 2.1 million clones, around 95% of which appear only once. Material for sequencing was naive CD4+ T cells sorted from blood. Subset meaning: CD45RA+ positively selected. The receptor source for this set is a man aged 18-30 years in good health.

The rearrangement joins TRBV29-1 to TRBJ2-7; either TRBD1 or TRBD2 may fit D (6 bases each). CDR1 and CDR2 (germline): SQVTM, ANQGSEA. Trimming cost V 7 bases and J 6 bases, with 13 bases left between them. The CDR3 has 11 residues. As DNA, the CDR3 is TGCAGCGCCGAACAGGGAGGCGAGCAGTACTTC. Its translation: CSAEQGGEQYF.

The chain recombines TRBV18 with TRBJ2-5, with D uncertain. Germline CDR1 is KGHSH and CDR2 is LQKENI. V was pared by 0 bases and J by 11 bases, with 16 bases between. There are 14 residues in the CDR3. The CDR3 reads CASSPPTVELAQYF. DNA of the CDR3: TGTGCCAGCTCACCACCGACTGTAGAACTCGCACAGTACTTC.

The chain couples TRBV30 to TRBJ1-5; unclear D gene. In germline, CDR1 is GTSNPN, CDR2 SVGIG (reference sequence). Trimming pared 0 bases from V and 6 bases from J, leaving 15 bases between. There are 15 residues in the CDR3. For the CDR3, the DNA is TGTGCCTGGAGTGTGAGGAATTCGGTAGGTCAGCCCCAGCATTTT. Translating it yields CAWSVRNSVGQPQHF.

This clone occurred once. The J gene is TRBJ2-7, the V gene TRBV21-1. TRBV21-1 is annotated as a pseudogene. The CDR3 loop spans 14 amino acids. The CDR3 DNA reads as TGTGCCAGCAGCAGGCCGGCCTTCTCCAACGAGCAGTACTTC. Translated, it gives CASSRPAFSNEQYF.

The chain uses TRBV10-3 and TRBJ2-1, with TRBD2 identical over 9 bases. Germline CDR1 reads ENHRY; CDR2 reads SYGVKD. The trim removed 3 bases at V and 1 base at J, leaving 7 bases unmatched. This CDR3 has 17 residues. The CDR3 coding sequence is TGTGCCATCAGTGATCAGGGTAGCGGGGGTTCCTACAATGAGCAGTTCTTC. Residues: CAISDQGSGGSYNEQFF.

V gene TRBV2 combines with J gene TRBJ2-3; tentatively, D is TRBD2 (6 bases). CDR1 and CDR2 from the germline V gene are SNHLY and FYNNEI. Trimming cost V 3 bases and J 0 bases, with 13 bases left between them. This CDR3 contains 16 residues. The CDR3 DNA reads as TGTGCCAGCAGTGAGGAAGTAGCGGTGAGCACAGATACGCAGTATTTT. This translates into CASSEEVAVSTDTQYF.

The chain couples TRBV10-2 to TRBJ2-7; TRBD2 aligns across 8 bases. CDR1 and CDR2 (germline): WSHSY, SAAADI. The CDR3 is made up of 14 amino acids. Trimming took 10 bases from V and 4 from J; bases not matched to a gene: 12. As DNA, the CDR3 is TGCGCCACCAGAAGGGGGGCGGGGGGATACGAGCAGTACTTC. It codes for CATRRGAGGYEQYF.

Only one count was recorded for this clone. The V gene is TRBV11-2, the J gene TRBJ2-7; 8 bases map to TRBD2. J gave up 3 bases and V 4 bases, and 11 bases lay outside the gene matches. Per the germline V gene, CDR1 is SGHAT and CDR2 is FQNNGV. The CDR3 contains 16 residues. In nucleotides, the CDR3 is TGTGCCAGCAGCTCCCCGAGCCGTAGCGGGAACTACGAGCAGTACTTC. Translated: CASSSPSRSGNYEQYF.

The chain combines TRBV2 with TRBJ2-5, with unresolved D. The V end was cut by 2 bases, the J end by 7 bases, with 5 bases between. The CDR3 has 11 residues. Germline V CDR1 and CDR2: SNHLY, FYNNEI. CDR3 region: CASSESATQYF. The CDR3 DNA reads as TGTGCCAGCAGTGAATCGGCGACCCAGTACTTC.

The chain carries TRBV25-1 and TRBJ1-1; TRBD1 aligns across 8 bases. The junction had 9 bases not matched to a gene; V was cut back by 5 bases and J by 1 base. Germline CDR1 is MGHDK and CDR2 is SYGVNS. This CDR3 is 16 amino acids long. In DNA, the CDR3 is TGTGCCAGCAGTAGCGCCCTCGGACAGGGGAACACTGAAGCTTTCTTT. Amino acids: CASSSALGQGNTEAFF. The variable domain in full, completed from reference TRBV25-1 and TRBJ1-1, reads EADIYQTPRYLVIGTGKKITLECSQTMGHDKMYWYQQDPGMELHLIHYSYGVNSTEKGDLSSESTVSRIRTEHFPLTLESARPSHTSQYLCASSSALGQGNTEAFFGQGTRLTVV.

This clone was detected once. This chain uses TRBV4-3 with TRBJ2-3; TRBD1 might be the D (6 bases). Trimming removed 0 bases from V and 7 bases from J, with 14 bases in between. CDR1 and CDR2 from the germline V gene are LGHNA and YSLEER. CDR3 size: 15 residues. CDR3 amino acids: CASSQDQPGDYTQYF. The CDR3 DNA is TGCGCCAGCAGCCAAGATCAGCCAGGGGATTATACGCAGTATTTT.

V gene TRBV5-6 combines with J gene TRBJ2-7; TRBD1 is a possible D gene (6 bases). Germline CDR1 reads SGHDT; CDR2 reads YYEEEE. V was cut by 3 bases and J by 1 base, with 17 bases left in between. This CDR3 has 16 amino acids. The CDR3 is CASSYTTRDRSYEQYF. CDR3 sequence (DNA): TGTGCCAGCAGCTATACCACCCGAGACAGGTCCTACGAGCAGTACTTC.

The J gene is TRBJ2-2, the V gene TRBV18; TRBD2 is a possible D gene (5 bases). The V and J ends lost 1 base and 4 bases respectively, with 16 bases between them. The CDR3 is 17 residues long. Germline V CDR1 and CDR2: KGHSH, LQKENI. CDR3 in amino acids: CASSPRRSSTTTGELFF. In DNA form, the CDR3 reads TGTGCCAGCTCACCACGGCGGTCTAGCACGACCACCGGGGAGCTGTTTTTT.

The genes are TRBV5-1 and TRBJ2-7; 8 bases line up with TRBD1. Germline assignment: CDR1 SGHRS and CDR2 YFSETQ. The CDR3 is 16 amino acids. Germline trimming cut 4 bases from V and 2 bases from J; bases unmatched to any gene: 11. As DNA, the CDR3 is TGCGCCAGCAGCGAGGGTACCGGGACAGGCCCCTACGAGCAGTACTTC. Amino acids: CASSEGTGTGPYEQYF.

This clone was recorded only once. The CDR3 sequence is CASSPPSGGYSYEQYF. Here the CDR3 DNA reads TGTGCCAGCTCACCACCTAGCGGGGGTTACTCCTACGAGCAGTACTTC. This sequence joins TRBV18 and TRBJ2-7; 9 bases fit TRBD2. The CDR3 consists of 16 residues. Germline CDR1 KGHSH, CDR2 LQKENI. J gave up 0 bases and V 0 bases, and 3 bases lay outside the gene matches.

The DNA of the CDR3 is TGTGCCAGCAGAGTAGGGGTTGCTGGGGCCAACGTCCTGACTTTC. Translated, it gives CASRVGVAGANVLTF. The V gene is TRBV7-9, the J gene TRBJ2-6, with D tentatively TRBD1 (5 bases). Germline CDR1 is SEHNR and CDR2 is FQNEAQ (reference sequence). The germline V and J ends were trimmed by 6 bases and 2 bases, with 11 bases remaining between them. This CDR3 contains 15 residues.

This chain joins TRBV18 and TRBJ2-7; D remains ambiguous. Germline V gene sequence: CDR1 KGHSH, CDR2 LQKENI. CDR3 length: 12 residues. V was pared by 8 bases and J by 1 base, with 9 bases between. CDR3: CASHGPSYEQYF. The CDR3 bases are TGTGCCAGCCATGGGCCGTCCTACGAGCAGTACTTC.

The chain has TRBV6-5 and TRBJ2-1, with a tentative D call TRBD2 (6 bases). Trimming shortened V by 4 bases and J by 5 bases, and 15 bases separated the two germline ends. This CDR3 is built from 15 residues. Per germline, CDR1 MNHEY and CDR2 SVGAGI. This chain's CDR3 is CASSFNTGTHNEQFF. The DNA for the CDR3 is TGTGCCAGCAGTTTTAATACCGGGACTCACAATGAGCAGTTCTTC.

The chain uses TRBV10-3 and TRBJ2-5; 9 nucleotides line up with TRBD2. The length of the CDR3 is 18 residues. Germline CDR1 ENHRY, CDR2 SYGVKD. V shed 3 bases, J shed 3 bases, and the junction held 14 bases outside the gene matches. This CDR3 reads CAISDYRLAGGPEETQYF. The CDR3 DNA reads as TGTGCCATCAGTGACTATCGCTTGGCGGGAGGGCCCGAAGAGACCCAGTACTTC.

The chain carries TRBV7-2 and TRBJ2-3, with TRBD2 matching over 10 bases. J gave up 6 bases and V 5 bases, and 17 bases lay outside the gene matches. The V gene's germline CDR1 is SGHTA and CDR2 FQGNSA. This CDR3 has 18 amino acids. DNA for the CDR3: TGTGCCAGCAGCCTAGGGACCGTCAGGACTAGCGGTCTGGATACGCAGTATTTT. It translates to CASSLGTVRTSGLDTQYF. Looking up the rest from reference TRBV7-2 and TRBJ2-3 gives the full variable domain: GAGVSQSPSNKVTEKGKDVELRCDPISGHTALYWYRQSLGQGLEFLIYFQGNSAPDKSGLPSDRFSAERTGGSVSTLTIQRTQQEDSAVYLCASSLGTVRTSGLDTQYFGPGTRLTVL.

The table lists this clone with a count of one. V gene TRBV11-3 combines with J gene TRBJ1-1, with TRBD1 matching 11 bases. V trimming: 5 bases; J trimming: 0 bases; junction bases outside the gene matches: 5. CDR1 and CDR2 from the germline V gene are SGHNT and YENEEA. The CDR3 sequence is 16 residues long. The CDR3 reads CASSKGQGELNTEAFF. CDR3 DNA sequence: TGTGCCAGCAGCAAGGGACAGGGGGAGCTGAACACTGAAGCTTTCTTT.

The V call is TRBV6-5, the J call TRBJ2-7; D might be TRBD1 (5 bases). The CDR3 runs to 12 residues. CDR1 MNHEY and CDR2 SVGAGI come from the germline V gene. Trimming took off 5 bases at V and 6 bases at J, with 11 bases between the two ends. The CDR3 here is CASSIRRGEQYF. The CDR3 DNA sequence: TGTGCCAGCAGTATCCGAAGGGGCGAGCAGTACTTC.

The chain is built from TRBV18 and TRBJ2-3; no definite D call. CDR1 KGHSH and CDR2 LQKENI come from the germline V gene. The CDR3 is 12 amino acids. V was pared by 5 bases and J by 10 bases, with 13 bases between. The CDR3 DNA follows: TGTGCCAGCTCATCGACTGGGGATTCGCAGTATTTT. This translates into CASSSTGDSQYF.

The CDR3 loop is CASSPGAGPNEQYF. CDR3 nucleotides: TGTGCCAGCTCACCCGGAGCGGGACCCAACGAGCAGTACTTC. J is TRBJ2-7 and V is TRBV18; 7 positions agree with TRBD2. The V and J ends lost 3 bases and 5 bases, in that order; junction bases with no gene match: 7. The CDR3 is 14 amino acids. Per the germline V gene, CDR1 is KGHSH and CDR2 is LQKENI.

The J gene is TRBJ1-2, the V gene TRBV6-1; the match to TRBD1 covers 8 bases. The CDR3 covers 13 residues. Trimming took 2 bases from V and 7 from J; bases not matched to a gene: 3. Per germline, CDR1 MNHNS and CDR2 SASEGT. For the CDR3, the DNA is TGTGCCAGCAGTGAATTTGACAGGGGTGGCTACACCTTC. It yields the protein CASSEFDRGGYTF.

In this sample, this clone turned up once. The rearrangement joins TRBV5-1 to TRBJ2-1; D uncertain. CDR3 length: 15 residues. The V gene's germline CDR1 is SGHRS and CDR2 YFSETQ. Trimming removed 0 bases from V and 5 bases from J, with 12 bases in between. CDR3 in amino acids: CASSLARAANNEQFF. The CDR3 DNA follows: TGCGCCAGCAGCTTGGCTAGGGCGGCCAACAATGAGCAGTTCTTC.

This chain uses TRBV6-1 with TRBJ2-3; TRBD1 aligns across 9 bases. Germline V gives CDR1 MNHNS, CDR2 SASEGT. The V segment lost 5 bases and the J segment 5 bases; nucleotides outside the gene matches: 8. The CDR3 sequence is 15 residues long. CDR3 amino acids: CASSPQGAGGDTQYF. CDR3 nucleotides: TGTGCCAGCAGTCCACAGGGGGCAGGGGGAGATACGCAGTATTTT.

The V and J genes are TRBV27 and TRBJ2-3; a possible D gene is TRBD1 (6 bases). V was shortened by 6 bases and J by 2 bases, with 15 bases between the two germline ends. The CDR3 is 15 residues long. The germline V gene encodes CDR1 MNHEY and CDR2 SMNVEV (reference sequence). Written as DNA, the CDR3 is TGTGCCAGCAGAAATTGGGACACCCTCACAGATACGCAGTATTTT. Its protein product is CASRNWDTLTDTQYF.

V usage is TRBV5-1 and J usage is TRBJ2-1; tentative D call: TRBD1 (6 bases). The germline V and J ends were trimmed by 2 bases and 9 bases, with 18 bases remaining between them. Germline V gives CDR1 SGHRS, CDR2 YFSETQ. The CDR3 sequence is 15 residues long. CDR3 amino acids: CASSFGTKLGGEQFF. The CDR3 DNA sequence: TGCGCCAGCAGCTTTGGGACAAAGCTAGGAGGTGAGCAGTTCTTC. Full variable domain (rest looked up from reference TRBV5-1 and TRBJ2-1): KAGVTQTPRYLIKTRGQQVTLSCSPISGHRSVSWYQQTPGQGLQFLFEYFSETQRNKGNFPGRFSGRQFSNSRSEMNVSTLELGDSALYLCASSFGTKLGGEQFFGPGTRLTVL.